This T cell receptor beta chain is from a study of cytomegalovirus exposure and HLA in healthy donors. Study overall: In terms of ancestry, the Caucasian-associated cluster contained 80% to 90% of the roughly 360 genotyped donors.

Note on this clone: The antigen is unknown.

The PCR had 60 Vbeta and 13 Jbeta primers. The repertoire was sequenced with immunoSEQ multiplex PCR; TCRdb's copy has only in-frame clones and lacks some. The data contain 90,000 to 140,000 clones, around 80% of them singletons. Trimming cost V 5 bases and J 7 bases, with 15 bases left between them. The CDR3 has 13 amino acids. Germline CDR1 is SGHNT and CDR2 is YYREEE (reference sequence). Points from the study as a whole: Earlier analysis yielded a pattern in which most TCR beta V segments were productive about 90% or about 30% of the time. In vitro, a few CMV-associated chains proved specific for CMV antigens.

The V gene is TRBV5-4, the J gene TRBJ1-2; D is unresolved. Sequencing was done on a sample of PBMCs. This clonotype was sampled from a man in his forties in good health and CMV-seropositive. This CDR3 is CASRPEGVRGYTF. The CDR3 DNA reads as TGTGCCAGCAGGCCTGAGGGTGTCCGTGGCTACACCTTC.